The 24 T cell receptor beta chains below come from one sample, sequenced in a study of blood T cell repertoires in COVID-19. The table came from immunoSEQ multiplex PCR; TCRdb's copy has only in-frame clones and leaves some out. In the table there are 250,000 to 300,000 clones, about 76% of which are singletons. The sequenced material came from peripheral blood. Receptor source: an older woman with active or convalescent COVID-19.

The chain joins TRBV15 to TRBJ2-1; TRBD2 matches 7 bases. The CDR3 is 14 amino acids. Looked up from germline, CDR1 is LNHNV and CDR2 is YYDKDF (reference sequence). J lost 3 bases, V lost 3 bases, and 2 bases had no gene match. The CDR3, as DNA: TGTGCCACCAGCAGGAGCGGGGTCTACAATGAGCAGTTCTTC. This encodes CATSRSGVYNEQFF. Looking up the rest from reference TRBV15 and TRBJ2-1 gives the full variable domain: DAMVIQNPRYQVTQFGKPVTLSCSQTLNHNVMYWYQQKSSQAPKLLFHYYDKDFNNEADTPDNFQSRRPNTSFCFLDIRSPGLGDTAMYLCATSRSGVYNEQFFGPGTRLTVL.

CDR3 residues: CASSWETSGVSMKFF. CDR3 DNA sequence: TGCGCCAGCAGCTGGGAGACTAGCGGGGTGAGTATGAAGTTCTTC. This chain links TRBV5-1 with TRBJ2-1, with 11 bases fitting TRBD2. The J segment lost 14 bases and the V segment lost 3 bases, leaving 13 bases of the junction unmatched. The germline V gene encodes CDR1 SGHRS and CDR2 YFSETQ. This CDR3 has 15 residues.

The J gene is TRBJ2-5, the V gene TRBV7-9; D might be TRBD1 (6 bases). This CDR3 region has 15 residues. Trimming left V 3 bases short and J 5 bases short, with 16 bases between. Germline V gene data show CDR1 as SEHNR and CDR2 as FQNEAQ (reference sequence). The chain's CDR3 is CASSFGTPDQETQYF. The CDR3 coding sequence is TGTGCCAGCAGCTTCGGGACACCGGATCAGGAGACCCAGTACTTC.

The rearrangement links TRBV19 to TRBJ1-1, with a tentative D call TRBD1 (6 bases). Trimming took off 5 bases at V and 1 base at J, with 17 bases between the two ends. This CDR3 is 16 amino acids long. Germline CDR1 is LNHDA and CDR2 is SQIVND (reference sequence). CDR3 DNA: TGTGCCAGTAGTGTCTCCCCAGGGGCGGCGAACACTGAAGCTTTCTTT. This encodes CASSVSPGAANTEAFF.

V usage is TRBV7-2 and J usage is TRBJ1-6; D unresolved. CDR1 and CDR2 from the germline V gene are SGHTA and FQGNSA. The CDR3 has 15 amino acids. The germline V and J ends were trimmed by 5 bases and 8 bases, with 16 bases remaining between them. CDR3 sequence: CASSPHSRRDSPLHF. In DNA form, the CDR3 reads TGTGCCAGCAGCCCTCATTCTAGGAGGGATTCACCCCTCCACTTT.

The gene calls are TRBV30 and TRBJ2-1; possible D gene TRBD1, 5 bases. CDR3 length equals 13 residues. V lost 0 bases and J 5 bases, leaving 8 bases between the germline ends. In germline, CDR1 is GTSNPN, CDR2 SVGIG (reference sequence). DNA of the CDR3: TGTGCCTGGAGTGTTATAGGGGACAATGAGCAGTTCTTC. Its protein product is CAWSVIGDNEQFF.

The rearrangement joins TRBV18 to TRBJ2-3; D may be TRBD1 (6 bases). This CDR3 contains 16 residues. V lost 6 bases to trimming and J lost 2 bases, with 18 bases between them. Germline CDR1 is KGHSH and CDR2 is LQKENI. The DNA of the CDR3 is TGTGCCAGCTCTCCCAAGGGGGAAGAATACACAGATACGCAGTATTTT. It specifies CASSPKGEEYTDTQYF.

This clone was detected only a few times. The V call is TRBV2, the J call TRBJ2-7, with 7 bases lining up with TRBD1. Germline V gene sequence: CDR1 SNHLY, CDR2 FYNNEI. Germline trimming cut 5 bases from V and 3 bases from J; bases unmatched to any gene: 1. This CDR3 comprises 12 residues. CDR3 sequence: CASSQGVYEQYF. The CDR3 bases are TGTGCCAGCAGTCAGGGGGTCTACGAGCAGTACTTC.

The chain combines TRBV11-2 with TRBJ2-1, with a possible D match to TRBD2 (5 bases). There are 15 residues in the CDR3. Germline loops: CDR1 SGHAT, CDR2 FQNNGV. V lost 5 bases to trimming and J lost 5 bases, with 16 bases between them. The CDR3, as DNA: TGTGCCAGCAGCCCTACCCGGAGAGGGCACAATGAGCAGTTCTTC. Its protein is CASSPTRRGHNEQFF.

This chain connects TRBV6-5 to TRBJ1-2, with 10 bases aligning to TRBD1. CDR1 is MNHEY, CDR2 SVGAGI, per germline. The CDR3 loop spans 13 amino acids. With 2 bases clipped from V and 8 bases from J, the junction kept 2 bases outside the gene matches. CDR3 protein: CASSYDRGPGYTF. DNA of the CDR3: TGTGCCAGCAGTTACGACAGGGGGCCAGGCTACACCTTC.

V is TRBV9 and J is TRBJ2-3; TRBD2 matches 13 bases. With V trimmed by 4 bases and J by 3 bases, 8 bases remained unmatched. The CDR3 is 17 residues long. The germline V gene has CDR1 SGDLS and CDR2 YYNGEE. The CDR3 bases are TGTGCCAGCAGCCCCTCGAGACTAGCGGGGGGAACAGATACGCAGTATTTT. It translates to CASSPSRLAGGTDTQYF. Based on the CDR3 plus reference TRBV9 and TRBJ2-3, the full variable domain is DSGVTQTPKHLITATGQRVTLRCSPRSGDLSVYWYQQSLDQGLQFLIQYYNGEERAKGNILERFSAQQFPDLHSELNLSSLELGDSALYFCASSPSRLAGGTDTQYFGPGTRLTVL.

The rearrangement joins TRBV5-1 to TRBJ2-2; D is possibly TRBD1 (6 bases). Trimming left V 2 bases short and J 4 bases short, with 12 bases between. The CDR3 has 15 amino acids. CDR1 SGHRS and CDR2 YFSETQ come from the germline V gene. The CDR3 DNA sequence: TGCGCCAGCAGCTTATTTACAGGGAGCACCGGGGAGCTGTTTTTT. Encoded protein: CASSLFTGSTGELFF.

The genes are TRBV5-1 and TRBJ2-2, with a possible D match to TRBD2 (6 bases). The CDR3 is made up of 15 amino acids. Germline CDR1 and CDR2: SGHRS and YFSETQ. Trimming shortened V by 6 bases and J by 2 bases, and 14 bases separated the two germline ends. The CDR3 sequence: CASMGDSINTGELFF. CDR3 bases: TGCGCCAGCATGGGGGACTCGATCAACACCGGGGAGCTGTTTTTT.

Comment on this clone: One end of the junction varies from germline; a read error may be responsible. This chain uses TRBV14 with TRBJ2-3, with D possibly TRBD2 on 6 matching bases. Looked up from germline, CDR1 is SGHDN and CDR2 is FVKESK. The CDR3 runs to 11 residues. The CDR3 DNA follows: TGTGCCAGCAGCCAAGAGTCCCGGGAGCATTTT. Encoded protein: CASSQESREHF.

The chain recombines TRBV5-1 with TRBJ1-3; 7 positions agree with TRBD1. Germline trimming cut 2 bases from V and 2 bases from J; bases unmatched to any gene: 4. This CDR3 has 15 residues. Germline values: CDR1 SGHRS, CDR2 YFSETQ. Here the CDR3 reads CASSFLTGTGNTIYF. The CDR3, as DNA: TGCGCCAGCAGCTTTTTGACAGGGACTGGAAACACCATATATTTT.

This chain joins TRBV9 and TRBJ2-1; 9 nucleotides match TRBD2. The ends lost 0 bases at V and 9 bases at J; junction bases unmatched: 7. CDR3 size: 15 residues. The germline CDR1 and CDR2 sequences are SGDLS and YYNGEE. The CDR3 coding sequence is TGTGCCAGCAGCGTAGAAGGCGGGGGGGCCCTTGAGCAGTTCTTC. Translated: CASSVEGGGALEQFF.

The chain carries TRBV11-2 and TRBJ1-3, with a tentative D call TRBD1 (6 bases). Germline CDR1 SGHAT, CDR2 FQNNGV. There are 16 residues in the CDR3. Trimming removed 6 bases at V and 4 bases at J, with 19 bases between. The CDR3 coding sequence is TGTGCCAGCAGGATAGTCGGGGCAGGGGCCGGAAACACCATATATTTT. Protein sequence: CASRIVGAGAGNTIYF.

The rearrangement links TRBV19 to TRBJ1-1, with D uncertain. The V gene's germline CDR1 is LNHDA and CDR2 SQIVND (reference sequence). V gave up 6 bases and J gave up 4 bases, with 15 bases separating them. This CDR3 is 14 amino acids long. The DNA of the CDR3 is TGTGCCAGTAGCCCCGACTACCCGACCACTGAAGCTTTCTTT. It yields the protein CASSPDYPTTEAFF.

J is TRBJ1-1 and V is TRBV2; D gene unclear. In germline, CDR1 is SNHLY, CDR2 FYNNEI. V lost 4 bases and J 0 bases, leaving 12 bases between the germline ends. This CDR3 contains 15 residues. The CDR3 DNA reads TGTGCCAGCAGTGTACTAGCCACTATGAACACTGAAGCTTTCTTT. It is translated as CASSVLATMNTEAFF.

The chain combines TRBV2 with TRBJ1-3, with D possibly matching TRBD1 (5 bases). Trimming stripped 4 bases from V and 0 bases from J, with 10 bases between. Germline V lookup: CDR1 SNHLY, CDR2 FYNNEI. This CDR3 has 15 amino acids. The CDR3 spells CASSVVGRSGNTIYF. DNA of the CDR3: TGTGCCAGCAGTGTTGTGGGGCGCTCTGGAAACACCATATATTTT.

The chain recombines TRBV28 with TRBJ1-1, with D possibly matching TRBD1 (5 bases). Germline V lookup: CDR1 MDHEN, CDR2 SYDVKM. With 2 bases removed from V and 5 bases from J, the gap between germline ends came to 18 bases. This CDR3 spans 16 amino acids. The DNA of the CDR3 is TGTGCCAGCAGTTTAAACCTGGGTCTCGGGGGGACTGAAGCTTTCTTT. Translated: CASSLNLGLGGTEAFF.

The chain uses TRBV7-6 and TRBJ1-1; D gene ambiguous. Germline V lookup: CDR1 SGHVS, CDR2 FNYEAQ. Between the trimmed V and J ends, which lost 4 bases and 2 bases, there was a span of 17 bases. The CDR3 is 16 amino acids. Here the CDR3 reads CASSSYLVGVNTEAFF. DNA of the CDR3: TGTGCCAGCAGCTCGTACCTCGTCGGAGTCAACACTGAAGCTTTCTTT.

This clone was seen a handful of times. DNA for the CDR3: TGTGCCAGCAGTAAGACGGGGTGGGGAGAAAGTGAAAAACTGTTTTTT. This translates into CASSKTGWGESEKLFF. This chain joins TRBV9 and TRBJ1-4; D not resolved. The V end was cut by 5 bases, the J end by 7 bases, with 21 bases between. There are 16 residues in the CDR3. Germline CDR1 reads SGDLS; CDR2 reads YYNGEE.

This clone appeared a few times. The rearrangement joins TRBV7-9 to TRBJ1-4, with a possible D match to TRBD1 (6 bases). Germline lookup yields CDR1 SEHNR and CDR2 FQNEAQ (reference sequence). CDR3 length: 16 residues. The V end was cut by 0 bases, the J end by 9 bases, with 17 bases between. Here the CDR3 reads CASSLAVAGADKKLFF. Here the CDR3 DNA reads TGTGCCAGCAGCTTAGCGGTGGCGGGGGCGGATAAAAAACTGTTTTTT.